This T cell receptor beta chain was recovered during a study of identical twins. Unique molecular identifiers were in the cDNA, with template-switch universal primer binding. TCRdb called the 5' RACE reads again in MiXCR, with one record for every CDR3 protein. In the table there are some 630,000 distinct CDR3 sequences, roughly 7.1% of which are singletons. Study-level results: Twin sharing of out-of-frame TCR alpha was underestimated by models in monozygotic pairs. Abundant cord blood beta clonotypes carried fewer insertions; memory repertoires showed none. The authors drew conclusions from cross-sectional statistical analysis rather than following the same donors.

The CDR3 has 15 amino acids. The V gene's germline CDR1 is DFQATT and CDR2 SNEGSKA (reference sequence). Trimming at V came to 3 bases and at J to 2 bases, leaving 7 bases not matched to a gene. This clonotype has at least ten counts. Its specificity is unknown. These data were also reused for a study on yellow fever vaccine responses in identical twins.

Sequencing input: PBMCs. The chain joins TRBV20-1 to TRBJ2-1; TRBD2 matches 7 bases. The sequence derives from a woman in her late teens or twenties in good health. CDR3 residues: CSASYRTSPYNEQFF. DNA for the CDR3: TGCAGTGCTAGTTATCGGACTAGTCCCTACAATGAGCAGTTCTTC.